What follows describes a single T cell receptor beta chain. Its antigen specificity is not known. The input lacks base qualities; no much larger clone sits a single base away. Healthy controls were roughly 20 blood donors whose buffy coats were used, with a median age of around 60 years (range roughly 21-80) and about 55% female. Flow cytometry confirmed the purity of CD4+ and CD8+ cells that had been isolated by positive magnetic bead selection on an AutoMACS. Peripheral blood mononuclear cells were isolated by Ficoll-Paque PLUS density gradient separation. Nucleospin Tissue or Tissue XS kits were used to extract DNA from CD4-enriched, CD8-enriched or PBMC samples, and a Qubit 2.0 fluorometer was used for quantification. The immunoSEQ assay was applied to genomic DNA for TCRB CDR3 sequencing. Turning to the authors' computational methods: Nothing other than productive TCRB rearrangements was included in the analyses. Clonality was expressed as a Shannon entropy-based productive clonality index, with each clone defined by a unique TCRB CDR3 sequence. Repertoire overlap for a pair of samples was computed from each clone's template counts relative to total templates per sample. Flow cytometry-measured V-gene usage correlated with V-gene usage from TCRB sequencing, with a Spearman r of approximately 0.66. The immuneACCESS repertoire file appears here via TCRdb, limited to in-frame rearrangements. These files lack a portion of the clones; in checked studies, under half of the deficit traces to unresolved V genes, and the cause of the others is not known. Clone size and the V and J calls come from that table; the DNA yielded D and trimming. The sample records some 20,000 clones, about 86% of which are singletons. 15% to 20% of the sample is taken by the ten largest.

This specimen comes from a study of somatic mutations in cytotoxic T cells in rheumatoid arthritis (TCRdb year 2017). About the study as a whole: Sorted V beta1+ cells also underwent TCRB sequencing, and some V beta antibody-stained T-cell populations were flow-sorted at nearly 100% purity on a FACSAria II or Sony SH800. Patients and controls did not essentially differ in median age, which was nearly identical between the groups. A total of some 62 rheumatoid arthritis patients and more than 15 healthy controls underwent TCRB deep sequencing. In newly diagnosed rheumatoid arthritis without treatment, the study examined if expanded CD8+ T-cell clones harbor somatic mutations, relying on TCRB deep sequencing to characterize clonality. The research as a whole found: Healthy controls showed no age-related increase in CD8+ clonality, whereas patients did (Spearman r ≈ 0.49). CD8+ T-cell clonality did not differ significantly between rheumatoid arthritis patients and age-matched healthy controls. The slight underrepresentation of TRBV07 in patients was not corrected for multiple comparisons. The largest CD8+ clone made up more than 20% of CD8+ cells in about an eighth of the roughly 65 patients, and blood and synovial fluid shared several identical CD8+ TCRB sequences. The antigen targets of the expanded CD8+ clones were unknown, and absence from virus-specific databases did not rule out viral specificity.

From the cysteine up to the phenylalanine, the CDR3 has a length of 15 residues. Only the CDR3 DNA is retained, 45 bases long and in frame from the first base. The sample taken for sequencing was CD8+ T cells sorted from blood. This chain joins TRBV21-1 to TRBJ1-6; TRBD1 is the table's D call, not checked against the DNA. TRBV21-1 is recorded as a pseudogene. The source of this sequence is a woman in her fifties or sixties in good health. The nucleotides are TGTGCCAGCAGCAGATGGACAGATTATAATTCACCCCTCCACTTT. Its translation reads: CASSRWTDYNSPLHF.